This T cell receptor (beta chain) emerged from a study of response to subunit inactivated influenza vaccine. Study observations and caveats: Authors suggested that a seasonal influenza vaccination recruits few new T cells each time.

Trimming took 6 bases from V and 4 from J; bases not matched to a gene: 4. The CDR3 is made up of 14 amino acids. As to this clonotype: The antigen is undetermined.

TCRdb used MiXCR to reprocess the RT-PCR reads, holding one entry per CDR3 protein. Seen here are 500,000 to 550,000 distinct CDR3 sequences, more than 7% observed once, and the top ten hold 10% to 15%. This chain links TRBV12-3 or TRBV12-4 with TRBJ2-5; TRBD2 matches 11 bases. The sequencing used PBMCs from blood, collected less than 30 months after vaccination. The clonotype originates from a man aged 50 to 75 who received an inactivated influenza vaccine. This CDR3 is CASRIAGGGETQYF. The CDR3 nucleotides are TGTGCCAGCAGAATAGCGGGAGGGGGAGAGACCCAGTACTTC.